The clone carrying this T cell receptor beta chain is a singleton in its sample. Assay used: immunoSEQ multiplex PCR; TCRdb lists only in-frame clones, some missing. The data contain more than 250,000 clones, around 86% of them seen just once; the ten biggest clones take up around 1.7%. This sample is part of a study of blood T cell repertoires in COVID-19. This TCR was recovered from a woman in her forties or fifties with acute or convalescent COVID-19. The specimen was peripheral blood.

CDR3 region: CASSILSRDTQYF. CDR3 coding DNA: TGTGCCAGTAGTATTCTTAGTCGAGATACGCAGTATTTT. V usage is TRBV19 and J usage is TRBJ2-3; D gene ambiguous. The CDR3 has 13 amino acids. V dropped 3 bases and J dropped 5 bases, with 9 bases sitting between them. Looked up from germline, CDR1 is LNHDA and CDR2 is SQIVND (reference sequence).